A single sample gave rise to the 6 T cell receptor beta chains below, sequenced in a study of blood T cell repertoires in COVID-19. Generated by immunoSEQ multiplex PCR, the TCRdb table keeps only in-frame clones and is missing some. Among around 210,000 clones listed, about 88% were seen once. Source material: peripheral blood. These receptors originate from a man aged 45-60 years with COVID-19, enrolled during active disease.

The chain couples TRBV11-1 to TRBJ2-1, with no clear D. Looked up from germline, CDR1 is SGHAT and CDR2 is FQDESV (reference sequence). Trimming removed 1 base from V and 1 base from J, with 8 bases in between. The CDR3 consists of 15 residues. CDR3 protein: CASSLGSGSYNEQFF. The CDR3 coding sequence is TGTGCCAGCAGCTTAGGGAGTGGATCCTACAATGAGCAGTTCTTC.

This clone was observed a few times. CDR3 DNA: TGTGCCAGCAGCGCCCGACAGGGCAACACTGAAGCTTTCTTT. Protein: CASSARQGNTEAFF. The chain joins TRBV9 to TRBJ1-1, with 7 bases matching TRBD1. This CDR3 comprises 14 residues. From germline, CDR1 is SGDLS and CDR2 YYNGEE. The ends lost 3 bases at V and 2 bases at J; junction bases unmatched: 4.

V usage is TRBV6-5 and J usage is TRBJ1-5; D remains ambiguous. Trimming removed 1 base from V and 3 bases from J, with 13 bases in between. The CDR3 covers 16 residues. CDR1 and CDR2 (germline): MNHEY, SVGAGI. The CDR3 sequence is CASSYFGAGDNQPQHF. The CDR3 region has the DNA TGTGCCAGCAGTTACTTTGGAGCCGGAGACAATCAGCCCCAGCATTTT.

V usage is TRBV19 and J usage is TRBJ2-5, with D perhaps matching TRBD2 (6 bases). CDR1 is LNHDA and CDR2 is SQIVND in the germline V gene (reference sequence). The CDR3 covers 15 residues. V gave up 7 bases and J gave up 4 bases, with 19 bases separating them. The CDR3 DNA is TGTGCCAGTATAGGCGCGGGGCGGCAGGGAGAGACCCAGTACTTC. Its protein product is CASIGAGRQGETQYF.

This chain joins TRBV27 and TRBJ2-1, with TRBD1 matching 7 bases. Germline loops: CDR1 MNHEY, CDR2 SMNVEV (reference sequence). The CDR3 runs to 12 residues. Trimming took 5 bases from V and 7 from J; bases not matched to a gene: 2. This chain's CDR3 is CASSQQGNEQFF. In DNA, the CDR3 is TGTGCCAGCAGTCAACAGGGGAATGAGCAGTTCTTC.

This sequence joins TRBV28 and TRBJ1-4; 10 bases map to TRBD1. Per germline, CDR1 MDHEN and CDR2 SYDVKM. This CDR3 has 15 amino acids. With 8 bases clipped from V and 5 bases from J, the junction kept 8 bases outside the gene matches. The CDR3 bases are TGTGCCAGCCAACCCCCGGGACAGGGGAATGAAAAACTGTTTTTT. This encodes CASQPPGQGNEKLFF.